The rows below give T cell receptor beta chains drawn from one sample of a study of cytomegalovirus exposure and HLA in healthy donors. Method: immunoSEQ multiplex PCR; TCRdb's copy keeps in-frame clones and lacks some. The sample records some 110,000 clones, 75% to 80% being singletons. Specimen: PBMCs. The source of these receptors is a man in his sixties in good health and CMV-seropositive. Both conserved end residues are part of each CDR3. D genes are given only for firm matches. Size is stated for part of the rows, as once, few or many counts, or as a class when the clone is expanded.

d_call: TRBD1
v_call: TRBV10-1
j_call: TRBJ1-1
clone_size: -
cdr3_aa: CASSDQGGMNTEAFF
cdr3_nt: TGCGCCAGCAGTGACCAGGGGGGAATGAACACTGAAGCTTTCTTT

d_call: -
v_call: TRBV5-4
j_call: TRBJ2-5
clone_size: -
cdr3_aa: CASSSRVGTQYF
cdr3_nt: TGTGCCAGCAGCTCCAGGGTCGGGACCCAGTACTTC

d_call: -
v_call: TRBV4-1
j_call: TRBJ1-2
clone_size: -
cdr3_aa: CASSQGQLPANYGYTF
cdr3_nt: TGCGCCAGCAGCCAAGGACAGTTACCTGCTAACTATGGCTACACCTTC

d_call: -
v_call: TRBV30
j_call: TRBJ1-5
clone_size: -
cdr3_aa: CAWSADSNQPQHF
cdr3_nt: TGTGCCTGGAGTGCAGATAGCAATCAGCCCCAGCATTTT

d_call: -
v_call: TRBV6-5
j_call: TRBJ2-7
clone_size: few
cdr3_aa: CASNQKSQGSYEQYF
cdr3_nt: TGTGCCAGCAATCAGAAGTCACAGGGATCCTACGAGCAGTACTTC

d_call: -
v_call: TRBV5-1
j_call: TRBJ1-4
clone_size: -
cdr3_aa: CASSLLATNEKLFF
cdr3_nt: TGCGCCAGCAGCTTGCTAGCAACTAATGAAAAACTGTTTTTT

d_call: TRBD1
v_call: TRBV9
j_call: TRBJ1-1
clone_size: -
cdr3_aa: CASSLGEQGRAFF
cdr3_nt: TGTGCCAGCAGCCTAGGGGAACAGGGGCGAGCTTTCTTT

d_call: -
v_call: TRBV11-2
j_call: TRBJ2-7
clone_size: -
cdr3_aa: CASSPERRPGYEQYF
cdr3_nt: TGTGCCAGCAGCCCAGAGCGGCGCCCGGGGTACGAGCAGTACTTC

d_call: -
v_call: TRBV5-5
j_call: TRBJ1-2
clone_size: few
cdr3_aa: CASSVQGGGYTF
cdr3_nt: TGTGCCAGCAGCGTCCAGGGAGGAGGCTACACCTTC

d_call: TRBD2
v_call: TRBV5-1
j_call: TRBJ2-1
clone_size: -
cdr3_aa: CASRRLAGTHNEQFF
cdr3_nt: TGCGCCAGCAGACGACTAGCGGGGACTCACAATGAGCAGTTCTTC

d_call: TRBD1
v_call: TRBV10-3
j_call: TRBJ1-1
clone_size: -
cdr3_aa: CAISRGTANTEAFF
cdr3_nt: TGTGCCATCAGTAGGGGGACAGCTAACACTGAAGCTTTCTTT

d_call: TRBD2
v_call: TRBV7-7
j_call: TRBJ2-5
clone_size: once
cdr3_aa: CASSPTGTSAETQYF
cdr3_nt: TGTGCCAGCAGCCCCACCGGGACTAGCGCAGAGACCCAGTACTTC

d_call: TRBD1
v_call: TRBV19
j_call: TRBJ1-6
clone_size: -
cdr3_aa: CASSRGQPTYSYNSPLHF
cdr3_nt: TGTGCCAGTAGCCGGGGACAGCCTACTTACTCCTATAATTCCCCCCTCCACTTT

d_call: TRBD1
v_call: TRBV7-2
j_call: TRBJ2-1
clone_size: -
cdr3_aa: CASSLGPGGEQFF
cdr3_nt: TGTGCCAGCAGCTTAGGGCCAGGGGGTGAGCAGTTCTTC

d_call: TRBD1
v_call: TRBV15
j_call: TRBJ2-1
clone_size: -
cdr3_aa: CATSNLEDRDYNEQFF
cdr3_nt: TGTGCCACCAGCAATCTGGAGGACAGGGATTACAATGAGCAGTTCTTC

d_call: TRBD1
v_call: TRBV30
j_call: TRBJ1-1
clone_size: few
cdr3_aa: CAWRGTGTEAFF
cdr3_nt: TGTGCCTGGAGGGGGACAGGGACTGAAGCTTTCTTT

d_call: TRBD1
v_call: TRBV4-1
j_call: TRBJ1-2
clone_size: -
cdr3_aa: CASSQGGIGTGTNYGYTF
cdr3_nt: TGCGCCAGCAGCCAAGGTGGCATTGGGACAGGGACTAACTATGGCTACACCTTC

d_call: -
v_call: TRBV5-1
j_call: TRBJ1-1
clone_size: -
cdr3_aa: CASSLGSFLNTEAFF
cdr3_nt: TGCGCCAGCAGCTTGGGGAGCTTTCTGAACACTGAAGCTTTCTTT

d_call: TRBD1
v_call: TRBV6-5
j_call: TRBJ2-2
clone_size: -
cdr3_aa: CASSYRGQSTGELFF
cdr3_nt: TGTGCCAGCAGTTACAGGGGGCAGAGCACCGGGGAGCTGTTTTTT

d_call: TRBD1
v_call: TRBV5-1
j_call: TRBJ2-3
clone_size: -
cdr3_aa: CASSPGQGWDTQYF
cdr3_nt: TGCGCCAGCAGCCCCGGACAGGGTTGGGATACGCAGTATTTT

d_call: -
v_call: TRBV27
j_call: TRBJ1-2
clone_size: once
cdr3_aa: CASSSDRNYGYTF
cdr3_nt: TGTGCCAGCAGCTCAGACAGAAACTATGGCTACACCTTC

d_call: -
v_call: TRBV10-3
j_call: TRBJ2-7
clone_size: -
cdr3_aa: CAISGTEGPYEQYF
cdr3_nt: TGTGCCATCAGTGGAACCGAGGGCCCCTACGAGCAGTACTTC